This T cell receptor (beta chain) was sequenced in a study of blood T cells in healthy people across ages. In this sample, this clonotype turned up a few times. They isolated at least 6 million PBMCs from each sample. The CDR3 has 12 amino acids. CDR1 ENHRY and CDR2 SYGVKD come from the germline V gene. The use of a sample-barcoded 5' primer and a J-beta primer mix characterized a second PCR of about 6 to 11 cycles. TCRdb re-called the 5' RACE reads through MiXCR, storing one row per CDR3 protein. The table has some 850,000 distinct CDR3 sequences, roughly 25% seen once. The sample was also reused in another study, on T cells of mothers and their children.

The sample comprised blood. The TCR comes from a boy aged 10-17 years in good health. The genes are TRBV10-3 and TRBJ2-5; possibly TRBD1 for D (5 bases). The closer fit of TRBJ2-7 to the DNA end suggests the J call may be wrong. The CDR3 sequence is CAISEGVYEQYF. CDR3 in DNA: TGTGCCATCAGTGAAGGGGTCTACGAGCAGTACTTC.